A single T cell receptor (beta chain) is shown here with its context. Germline V gene lookup returns CDR1 SGHTA and CDR2 FQGNSA. The CDR3 has 15 residues. The junction had 4 bases not matched to a gene; V was cut back by 5 bases and J by 0 bases. The data derive from a study of blood T cell repertoires in COVID-19. TCRdb keeps only in-frame clones here, not all; method: immunoSEQ multiplex PCR. This repertoire shows roughly 310,000 clones, roughly 90% found once; its top ten account for 2.5% to 3.5%. Sequencing was performed on peripheral blood. The TCR sequence derives from a woman aged 25 to 39 with COVID-19, enrolled during active disease. This chain uses TRBV7-2 with TRBJ2-1; 7 bases fit TRBD1. The CDR3 DNA reads TGTGCCAGCAGCCCAGGGGGATTCTCCTACAATGAGCAGTTCTTC. Translating gives CASSPGGFSYNEQFF.